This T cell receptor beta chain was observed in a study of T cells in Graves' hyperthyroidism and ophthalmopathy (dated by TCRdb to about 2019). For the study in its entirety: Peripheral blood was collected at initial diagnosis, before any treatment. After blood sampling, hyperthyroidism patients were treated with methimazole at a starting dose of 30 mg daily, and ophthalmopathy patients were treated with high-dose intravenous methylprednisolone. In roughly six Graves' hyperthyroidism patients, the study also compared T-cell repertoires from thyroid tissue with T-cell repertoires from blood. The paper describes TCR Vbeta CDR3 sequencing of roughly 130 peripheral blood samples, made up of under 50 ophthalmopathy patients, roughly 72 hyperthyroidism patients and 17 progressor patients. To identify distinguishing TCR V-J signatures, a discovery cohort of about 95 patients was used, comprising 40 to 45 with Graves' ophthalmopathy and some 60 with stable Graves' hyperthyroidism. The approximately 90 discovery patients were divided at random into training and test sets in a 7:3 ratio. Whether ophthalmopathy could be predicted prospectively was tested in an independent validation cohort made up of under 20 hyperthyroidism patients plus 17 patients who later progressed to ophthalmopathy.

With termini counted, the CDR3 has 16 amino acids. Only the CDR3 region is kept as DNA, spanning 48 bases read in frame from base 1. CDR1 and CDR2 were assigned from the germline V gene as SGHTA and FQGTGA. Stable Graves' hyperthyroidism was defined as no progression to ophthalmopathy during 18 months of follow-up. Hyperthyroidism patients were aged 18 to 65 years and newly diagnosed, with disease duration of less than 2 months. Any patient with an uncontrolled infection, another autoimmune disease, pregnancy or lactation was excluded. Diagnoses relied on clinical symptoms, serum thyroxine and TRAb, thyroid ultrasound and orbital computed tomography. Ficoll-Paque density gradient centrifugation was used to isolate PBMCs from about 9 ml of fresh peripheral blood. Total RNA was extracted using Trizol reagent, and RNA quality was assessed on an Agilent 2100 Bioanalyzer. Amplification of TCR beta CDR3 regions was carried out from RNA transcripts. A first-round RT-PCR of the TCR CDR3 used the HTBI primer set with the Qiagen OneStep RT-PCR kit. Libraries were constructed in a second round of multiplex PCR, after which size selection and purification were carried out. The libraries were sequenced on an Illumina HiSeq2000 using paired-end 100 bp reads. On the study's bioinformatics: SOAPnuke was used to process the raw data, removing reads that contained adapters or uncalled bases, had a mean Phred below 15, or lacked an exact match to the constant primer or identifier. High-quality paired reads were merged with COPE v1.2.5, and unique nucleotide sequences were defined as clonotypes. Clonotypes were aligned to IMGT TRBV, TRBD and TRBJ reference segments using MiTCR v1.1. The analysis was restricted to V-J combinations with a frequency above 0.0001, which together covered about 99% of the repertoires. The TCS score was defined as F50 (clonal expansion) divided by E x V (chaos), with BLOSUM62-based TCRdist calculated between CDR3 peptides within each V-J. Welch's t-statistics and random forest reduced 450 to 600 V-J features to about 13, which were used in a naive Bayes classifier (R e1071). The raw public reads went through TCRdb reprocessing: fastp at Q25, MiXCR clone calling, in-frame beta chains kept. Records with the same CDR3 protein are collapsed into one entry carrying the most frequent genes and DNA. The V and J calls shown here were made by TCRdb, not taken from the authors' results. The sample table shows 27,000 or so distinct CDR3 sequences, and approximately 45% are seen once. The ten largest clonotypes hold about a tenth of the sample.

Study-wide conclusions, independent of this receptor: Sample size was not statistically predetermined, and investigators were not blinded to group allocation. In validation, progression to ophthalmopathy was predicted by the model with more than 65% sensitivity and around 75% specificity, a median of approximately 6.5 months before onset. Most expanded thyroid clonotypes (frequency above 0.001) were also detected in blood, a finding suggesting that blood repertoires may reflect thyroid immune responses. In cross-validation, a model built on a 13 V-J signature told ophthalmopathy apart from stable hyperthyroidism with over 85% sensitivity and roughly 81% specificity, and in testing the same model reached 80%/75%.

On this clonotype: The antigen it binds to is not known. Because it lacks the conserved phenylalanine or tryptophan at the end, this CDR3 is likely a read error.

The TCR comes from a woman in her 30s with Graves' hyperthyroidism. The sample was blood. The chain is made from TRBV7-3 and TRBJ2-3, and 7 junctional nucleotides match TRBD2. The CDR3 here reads CAGSLRAGAPPDTQYV. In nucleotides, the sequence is TGTGCCGGCAGCTTACGGGCGGGAGCCCCCCCAGATACGCAGTATGTT.